The rows below give T cell receptor beta chains drawn from one sample of a study of blood T cells in healthy people across ages. TCRdb itself ran the 5' RACE reads through MiXCR, one entry per CDR3 protein. Of more than 1 million distinct CDR3 sequences in the sample, under 45% were seen once. Sample: blood. The source of these receptors is an older woman in good health. The CDR3 runs from the conserved cysteine through the conserved F or W. D genes are given only for firm matches. Only some rows state a clone size, as once, few, many or a class for expanded clones.

cdr3_nt	cdr3_aa	d_call	clone_size	v_call	j_call
TGTGCCAGCAGTTTACTAGCGGGAGAAAGGCGCGAGCAGTACTTC	CASSLLAGERREQYF	TRBD2	-	TRBV28	TRBJ2-7
TGTGCCACCCACAGGGGGCGCGGGATTGATGAGCAGTTCTTC	CATHRGRGIDEQFF	TRBD1	-	TRBV12-3/TRBV12-4	TRBJ2-1
TGTGCCAGCTTGGAAGGAAACACCATATATTTT	CASLEGNTIYF	-	once	TRBV6-6	TRBJ1-3
TGCAGTGCTAGAGATCGCGTAAACACCGGGGAGCTGTTTTTT	CSARDRVNTGELFF	-	-	TRBV20-1	TRBJ2-2
TGTGCCAGCAGCCAAATGGGACAGGGGATGGAGACCCAGTACTTC	CASSQMGQGMETQYF	TRBD1	-	TRBV11-2	TRBJ2-5
TGTGCCAGCAGTCGCATCAGGACTAGCGGGACCTCCTACAATGAGCAGTTCTTC	CASSRIRTSGTSYNEQFF	TRBD2	-	TRBV3-1	TRBJ2-1
TGTGCCAGCAGCATACTTGGGACTAGCGGCGCCTACGAGCAGTACTTC	CASSILGTSGAYEQYF	TRBD2	-	TRBV7-2	TRBJ2-7
TGCAGCGTTGATCGTGACCTCTATGGCTACACCTTC	CSVDRDLYGYTF	-	-	TRBV29-1	TRBJ1-2
TGTGCCAGCAGTTTAGAGACTAGCGGAGGCGAGACCCAGTACTTC	CASSLETSGGETQYF	TRBD2	-	TRBV28	TRBJ2-5
TGTGCCAGCAGCTTTGCGGGGGGAGAAGAGACCCAGTACTTC	CASSFAGGEETQYF	TRBD2	-	TRBV7-8	TRBJ2-5
TGTGCCAGCAGTGGGACCGAGAATCAGCCCCAGCATTTT	CASSGTENQPQHF	-	-	TRBV2	TRBJ1-5
TGTGCCAGCAGCCAAGATGGAGGGTTCTATGGCTACACCTTC	CASSQDGGFYGYTF	-	-	TRBV4-2	TRBJ1-2
TGTGCCAGCAGTTCCAACGGACTAGCGGGAGTCGAGACCCAGTACTTC	CASSSNGLAGVETQYF	TRBD2	-	TRBV27	TRBJ2-5
TGTGCCAGCACCCCTCGGGCAGGGTCCTACGAGCAGTACTTC	CASTPRAGSYEQYF	-	few	TRBV9	TRBJ2-7
TGTGCCAGCAGTTTTGGGGCCCGGGGAAACATTCAGTACTTC	CASSFGARGNIQYF	-	once	TRBV6-5	TRBJ2-4